This TCR beta chain was sequenced in a study of shared clonotypes between healthy human individuals. The study, taken as a whole, reports: The four-donor shared clonotypes exceeded non-shared clonotypes in generation probability, with non-shared ones scoring lower.

The run depth of the assay was deep. Sequenced by immunoSEQ multiplex PCR; TCRdb stores in-frame clones only, minus some. Found here are 1.4 million or so clones, 97% to 99% of them singletons; the top ten hold 0.36%. Germline-derived CDR1 and CDR2 are SGHVS and FQNEAQ. This CDR3 comprises 14 residues. Trimming took 5 bases from V and 0 from J; bases not matched to a gene: 4. Of note for this clone: What it recognizes is unknown.

The rearrangement uses TRBV7-8 and TRBJ2-7, with TRBD1 identical over 7 bases. This TCR came from a man in his thirties or forties in good health. Material: naive CD4+ T cells sorted from blood. As to subset: CD45RA+ positively selected. CDR3 region: CASSLRDSSYEQYF. In DNA form, the CDR3 reads TGTGCCAGCAGCCTTCGGGACAGCTCCTACGAGCAGTACTTC.